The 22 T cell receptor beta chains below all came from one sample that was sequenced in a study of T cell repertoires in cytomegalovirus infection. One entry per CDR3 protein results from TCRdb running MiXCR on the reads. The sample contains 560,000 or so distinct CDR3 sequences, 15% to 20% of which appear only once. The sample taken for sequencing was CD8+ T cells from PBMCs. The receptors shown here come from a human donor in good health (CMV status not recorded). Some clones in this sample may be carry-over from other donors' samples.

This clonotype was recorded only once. In nucleotides, the CDR3 is TGTGCCAGCAGTTTATGGGGGGAAGACAATCAGCCCCAGCATTTT. Its translation: CASSLWGEDNQPQHF. The rearrangement uses TRBV12-3 or TRBV12-4 and TRBJ1-5; TRBD1 is a possible D gene (5 bases). Trimming took off 2 bases at V and 3 bases at J, with 11 bases between the two ends. The CDR3 has 15 amino acids.

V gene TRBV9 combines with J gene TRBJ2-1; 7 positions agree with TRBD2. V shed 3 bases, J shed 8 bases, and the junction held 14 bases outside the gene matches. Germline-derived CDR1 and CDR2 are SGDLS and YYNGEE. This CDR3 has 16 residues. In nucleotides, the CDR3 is TGTGCCAGCAGCGAATATGGGAGGGGATATGGATATGAGCAGTTCTTC. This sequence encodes CASSEYGRGYGYEQFF. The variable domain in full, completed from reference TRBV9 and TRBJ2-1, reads DSGVTQTPKHLITATGQRVTLRCSPRSGDLSVYWYQQSLDQGLQFLIQYYNGEERAKGNILERFSAQQFPDLHSELNLSSLELGDSALYFCASSEYGRGYGYEQFFGPGTRLTVL.

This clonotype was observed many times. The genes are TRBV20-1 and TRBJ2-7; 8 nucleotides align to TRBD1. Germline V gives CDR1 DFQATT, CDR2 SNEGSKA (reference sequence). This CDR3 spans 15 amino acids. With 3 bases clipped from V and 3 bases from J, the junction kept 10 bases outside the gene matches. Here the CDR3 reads CSASLARQGIYEQYF. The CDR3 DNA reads TGCAGTGCTAGTTTAGCCCGACAGGGGATCTACGAGCAGTACTTC.

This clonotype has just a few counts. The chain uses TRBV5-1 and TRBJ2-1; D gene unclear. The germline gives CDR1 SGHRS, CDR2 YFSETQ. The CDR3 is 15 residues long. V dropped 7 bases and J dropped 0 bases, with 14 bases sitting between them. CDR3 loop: CASCPSSSSYNEQFF. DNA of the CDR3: TGCGCCAGCTGCCCTTCAAGTAGCTCCTACAATGAGCAGTTCTTC.

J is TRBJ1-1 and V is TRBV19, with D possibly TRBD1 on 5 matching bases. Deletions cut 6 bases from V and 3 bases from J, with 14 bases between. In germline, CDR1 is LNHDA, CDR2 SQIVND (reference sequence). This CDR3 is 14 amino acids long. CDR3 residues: CASRAGRSDTEAFF. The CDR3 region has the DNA TGTGCCAGTAGGGCGGGGCGCTCGGACACTGAAGCTTTCTTT.

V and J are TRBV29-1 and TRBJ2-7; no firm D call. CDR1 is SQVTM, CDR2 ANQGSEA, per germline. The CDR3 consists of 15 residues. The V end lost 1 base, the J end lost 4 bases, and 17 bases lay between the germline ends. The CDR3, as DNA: TGCAGCGTTGAAGTCCCGGGCCCCCAAACTTACGAGCAGTACTTC. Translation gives CSVEVPGPQTYEQYF.

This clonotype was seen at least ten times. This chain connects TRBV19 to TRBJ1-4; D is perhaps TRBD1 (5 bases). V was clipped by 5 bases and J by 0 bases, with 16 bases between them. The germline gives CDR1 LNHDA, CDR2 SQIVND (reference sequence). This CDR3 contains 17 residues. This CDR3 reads CASSDPGTGATNEKLFF. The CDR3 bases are TGTGCCAGTAGTGACCCCGGGACGGGTGCAACTAATGAAAAACTGTTTTTT.

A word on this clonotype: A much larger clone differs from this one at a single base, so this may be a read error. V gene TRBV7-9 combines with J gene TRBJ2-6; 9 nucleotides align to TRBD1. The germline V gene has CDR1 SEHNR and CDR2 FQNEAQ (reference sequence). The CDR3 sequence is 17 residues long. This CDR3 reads CTSSASGTGSGANVLTF. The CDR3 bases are TGTACCAGCAGCGCCTCCGGGACAGGGAGTGGGGCCAACGTCCTGACTTTC.

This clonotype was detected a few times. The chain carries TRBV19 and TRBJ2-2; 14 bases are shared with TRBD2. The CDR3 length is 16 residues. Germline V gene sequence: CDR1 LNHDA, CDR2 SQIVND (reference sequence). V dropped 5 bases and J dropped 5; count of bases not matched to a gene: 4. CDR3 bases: TGTGCCAGTAGTGAGGGACTAGCGGGAGTTACCGGGGAGCTGTTTTTT. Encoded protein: CASSEGLAGVTGELFF.

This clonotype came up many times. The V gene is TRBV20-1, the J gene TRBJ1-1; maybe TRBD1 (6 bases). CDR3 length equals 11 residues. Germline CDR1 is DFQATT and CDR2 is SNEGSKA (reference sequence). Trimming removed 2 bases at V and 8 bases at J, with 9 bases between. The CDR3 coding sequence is TGCAGTGCTAGATCCCAGGGGGAAGCTTTCTTT. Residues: CSARSQGEAFF.

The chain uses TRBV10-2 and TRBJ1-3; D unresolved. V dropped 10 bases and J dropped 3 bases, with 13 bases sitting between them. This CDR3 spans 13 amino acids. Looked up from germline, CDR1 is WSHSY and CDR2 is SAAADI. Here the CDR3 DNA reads TGCGCCACCGGAGTCGGGTATGGAAACACCATATATTTT. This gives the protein CATGVGYGNTIYF.

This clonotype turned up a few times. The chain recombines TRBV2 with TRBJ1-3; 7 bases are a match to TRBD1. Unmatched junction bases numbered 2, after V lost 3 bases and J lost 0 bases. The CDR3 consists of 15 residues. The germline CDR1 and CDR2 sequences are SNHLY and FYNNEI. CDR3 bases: TGTGCCAGCAGTGACGACAGGGACTCTGGAAACACCATATATTTT. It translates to CASSDDRDSGNTIYF.

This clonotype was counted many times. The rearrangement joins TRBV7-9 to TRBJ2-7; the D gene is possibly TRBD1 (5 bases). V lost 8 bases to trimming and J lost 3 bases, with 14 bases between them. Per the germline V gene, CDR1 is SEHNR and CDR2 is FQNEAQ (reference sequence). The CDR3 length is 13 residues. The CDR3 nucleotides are TGTGCCAGCGGTGGGGCAGGGCACTACGAGCAGTACTTC. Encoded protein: CASGGAGHYEQYF.

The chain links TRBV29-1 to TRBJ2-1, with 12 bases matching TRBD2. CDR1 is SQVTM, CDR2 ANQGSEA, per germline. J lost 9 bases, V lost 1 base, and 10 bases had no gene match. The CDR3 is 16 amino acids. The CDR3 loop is CSVEGGTSGPGGEQFF. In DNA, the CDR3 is TGCAGCGTTGAAGGTGGGACTAGCGGGCCAGGCGGTGAGCAGTTCTTC.

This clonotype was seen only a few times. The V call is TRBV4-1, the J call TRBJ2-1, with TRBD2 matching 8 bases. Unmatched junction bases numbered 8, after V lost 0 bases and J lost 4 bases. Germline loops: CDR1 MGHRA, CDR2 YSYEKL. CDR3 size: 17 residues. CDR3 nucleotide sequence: TGCGCCAGCAGCCAAGACGGGGGCGGCGGGGGGTACAATGAGCAGTTCTTC. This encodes CASSQDGGGGGYNEQFF.

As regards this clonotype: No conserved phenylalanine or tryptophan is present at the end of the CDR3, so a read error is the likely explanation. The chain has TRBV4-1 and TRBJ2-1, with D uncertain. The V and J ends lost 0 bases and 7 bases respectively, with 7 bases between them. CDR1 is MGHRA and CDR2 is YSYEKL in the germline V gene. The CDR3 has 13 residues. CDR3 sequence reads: CASSQDRVNEQFL. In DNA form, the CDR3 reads TGCGCCAGCAGCCAAGATAGGGTAAATGAGCAGTTCTTA.

CDR3 sequence reads: CASSQGPKQPQHF. The CDR3 nucleotides are TGTGCCAGCAGCCAAGGCCCCAAGCAGCCCCAGCATTTT. The chain carries TRBV27 and TRBJ1-5; D gene unclear. Trimming pared 6 bases from V and 7 bases from J, leaving 13 bases between. There are 13 residues in the CDR3. Germline assignment: CDR1 MNHEY and CDR2 SMNVEV (reference sequence).

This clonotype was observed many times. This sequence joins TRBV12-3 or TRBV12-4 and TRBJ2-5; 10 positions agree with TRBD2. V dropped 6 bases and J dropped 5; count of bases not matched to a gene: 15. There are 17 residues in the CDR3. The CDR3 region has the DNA TGTGCCAGCAGGGGGGTGGCTAGCGGGAGTGGTGGGGAGACCCAGTACTTC. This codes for CASRGVASGSGGETQYF.

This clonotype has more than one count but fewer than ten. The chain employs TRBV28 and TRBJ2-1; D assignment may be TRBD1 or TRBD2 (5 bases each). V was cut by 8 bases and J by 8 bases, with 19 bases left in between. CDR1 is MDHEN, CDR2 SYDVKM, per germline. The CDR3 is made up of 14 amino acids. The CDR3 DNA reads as TGTGCCAGCGAGGGGCGAGCGGTCCTCTATGAGCAGTTCTTC. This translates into CASEGRAVLYEQFF.

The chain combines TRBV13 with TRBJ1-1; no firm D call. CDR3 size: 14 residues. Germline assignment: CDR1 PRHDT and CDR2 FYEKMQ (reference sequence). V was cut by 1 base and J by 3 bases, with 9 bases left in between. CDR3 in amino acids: CASSLEAIDTEAFF. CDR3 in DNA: TGTGCCAGCAGCTTAGAGGCAATAGACACTGAAGCTTTCTTT.

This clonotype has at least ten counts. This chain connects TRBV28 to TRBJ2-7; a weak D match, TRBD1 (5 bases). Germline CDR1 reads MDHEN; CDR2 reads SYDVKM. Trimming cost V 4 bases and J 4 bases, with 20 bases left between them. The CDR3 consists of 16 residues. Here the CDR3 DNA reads TGTGCCAGCAGTTACGCGTTTGGCGTAGGGGTTTACGAGCAGTACTTC. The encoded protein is CASSYAFGVGVYEQYF.

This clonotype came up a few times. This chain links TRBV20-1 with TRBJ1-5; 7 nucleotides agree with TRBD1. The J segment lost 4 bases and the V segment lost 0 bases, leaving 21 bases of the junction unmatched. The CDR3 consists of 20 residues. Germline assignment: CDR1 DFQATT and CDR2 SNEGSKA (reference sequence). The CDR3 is CSARDSGTEKPQGRNQPQHF. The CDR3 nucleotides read TGCAGTGCTAGAGACTCCGGGACAGAAAAACCCCAAGGGAGGAATCAGCCCCAGCATTTT.